A selection of T cell receptor beta chains follows, all from one sample in a study of regulatory T cells in long-lasting Graves disease. TCRdb re-called the multiplex PCR reads with MiXCR, one entry per CDR3 protein. The repertoire holds some 410,000 distinct CDR3 sequences, around 15% seen once, with approximately 12% in the top ten. This sample was shared with a second study, whose subject was T cells in Graves' hyperthyroidism and ophthalmopathy.

The source was peripheral blood mononuclear cells (PBMCs), collected at new diagnosis, from a patient treated with antithyroid drugs. Source of these receptors: a woman younger than 45 with Graves disease. Each CDR3 is given with its conserved first and last residue. A D gene is named only where the DNA matches it firmly. The size entry is marked missing in some rows and otherwise reads once, few, many or a size class.

j_gene | v_gene | d_gene | abundance | CDR3aa | CDR3nt
TRBJ1-2 | TRBV9 | NA | NA | CASSYTTTSGYGYTF | TGTGCCAGCAGCTATACAACCACCTCTGGCTATGGCTACACCTTC
TRBJ2-7 | TRBV18 | NA | many | CASSPPSRGEQYF | TGTGCCAGCTCTCCTCCCTCGCGGGGCGAGCAGTACTTC
TRBJ2-5 | TRBV6-2/TRBV6-3 | NA | many | CASSYMVRGETQYF | TGTGCCAGCAGTTACATGGTCCGCGGAGAGACCCAGTACTTC
TRBJ2-2 | TRBV6-5 | TRBD2 | many | CASSFPGLAGGQHNTGELFF | TGTGCCAGCAGTTTTCCGGGACTAGCGGGAGGCCAACATAACACCGGGGAGCTGTTTTTT
TRBJ1-2 | TRBV28 | TRBD1 | NA | CASSLGAGQIYGYTF | TGTGCCAGCAGTCTAGGAGCGGGACAGATCTATGGCTACACCTTC
TRBJ2-2 | TRBV10-3 | NA | few | CAIPRSETTGELFF | TGTGCCATCCCCCGGAGTGAGACCACCGGGGAGCTGTTTTTT
TRBJ2-1 | TRBV10-3 | NA | few | CAISEGLDNEQFF | TGTGCCATCAGTGAGGGACTGGACAATGAGCAGTTCTTC
TRBJ2-1 | TRBV14 | TRBD2 | NA | CASSFGLAGGGSYNEQFF | TGTGCCAGCAGCTTCGGACTAGCGGGAGGGGGCTCCTACAATGAGCAGTTCTTC
TRBJ1-4 | TRBV20-1 | TRBD1 | many | CSARDQGTDNEKLFF | TGCAGTGCTAGAGATCAGGGGACAGATAATGAAAAACTGTTTTTT
TRBJ1-4 | TRBV15 | NA | few | CATSRVPGAREKLFF | TGTGCCACCAGCAGAGTTCCGGGGGCGAGGGAAAAACTGTTTTTT
TRBJ2-1 | TRBV7-2 | TRBD2 | many | CASSLDPLTSVRDEQFF | TGTGCCAGCAGCTTAGACCCGCTGACTAGCGTACGGGATGAGCAGTTCTTC
TRBJ1-2 | TRBV6-1 | TRBD1 | NA | CASSDGTVYGYTF | TGTGCCAGCAGTGACGGGACAGTCTATGGCTACACCTTC
TRBJ1-2 | TRBV18 | NA | many | CASSPHPGDGYTF | TGTGCCAGCTCACCACACCCGGGGGATGGCTACACCTTC
TRBJ2-7 | TRBV11-2 | TRBD1 | many | CASSLVDRGTYEQYF | TGTGCCAGCAGCTTAGTGGACAGGGGTACGTACGAGCAGTACTTC
TRBJ2-3 | TRBV4-1 | TRBD2 | many | CASSQSPLTSGRQDTQYF | TGCGCCAGCAGCCAATCCCCTCTGACTAGCGGGAGGCAGGATACGCAGTATTTT